The next 26 T cell receptor beta chains were all read from a single sample in a study of shared clonotypes between healthy human individuals. Libraries were prepared by immunoSEQ multiplex PCR; TCRdb keeps only in-frame clonotypes and omits some of them. This table holds about 680,000 clones, approximately 90% found once. Naive CD8 cells, CD45RO-negative and positively selected for CCR7, excluded terminally differentiated effector memory CD45RA+ cells. Material: naive CD8+ T cells sorted from blood. All receptors derive from a man aged 30 to 39 in good health.

This clone was detected once. V and J are TRBV4-1 and TRBJ2-7, with 8 bases that match TRBD2. The germline V gene has CDR1 MGHRA and CDR2 YSYEKL. Losses at the gene ends were 2 bases for V and 5 bases for J; bases not matched to a gene: 5. There are 14 residues in the CDR3. The CDR3 sequence is CASSQLAGTDEQYF. The CDR3 DNA reads TGCGCCAGCAGCCAATTAGCGGGAACGGACGAGCAGTACTTC.

The V call is TRBV4-1, the J call TRBJ1-5, with TRBD1 as a possible D gene (5 bases). The ends were cut back, 4 bases at V and 4 bases at J, with 14 bases in the middle. Germline-derived CDR1 and CDR2 are MGHRA and YSYEKL. The CDR3 spans 15 residues. The CDR3 DNA reads TGCGCCAGCAGCCCCGAGGACACGGTGAATCAGCCCCAGCATTTT. This translates into CASSPEDTVNQPQHF.

This rearrangement joins TRBV6-6 to TRBJ2-2; D might be TRBD2 (6 bases). V was cut by 6 bases and J by 7 bases, with 15 bases left in between. Germline CDR1 reads MNHNY; CDR2 reads SVGAGI (reference sequence). The CDR3 sequence is 14 residues long. The CDR3 region is CASSPAGPGGELFF. The CDR3 DNA is TGTGCCAGCAGCCCGGCGGGGCCGGGCGGGGAGCTGTTTTTT.

The chain employs TRBV28 and TRBJ1-5; possibly TRBD1 for D (6 bases). Trimming stripped 5 bases from V and 0 bases from J, with 14 bases between. The CDR3 totals 16 residues. Germline V gene lookup returns CDR1 MDHEN and CDR2 SYDVKM. CDR3 protein: CASSIGQGYSNQPQHF. CDR3 nucleotides: TGTGCCAGCAGTATTGGCCAGGGGTATAGCAATCAGCCCCAGCATTTT.

The J gene is TRBJ2-7, the V gene TRBV10-3; D call uncertain. This CDR3 has 16 residues. V lost 0 bases to trimming and J lost 4 bases, with 16 bases between them. Germline CDR1 ENHRY, CDR2 SYGVKD. CDR3 bases: TGTGCCATCAGTGAGTCGGGTACTGGAATTGGTTACGAGCAGTACTTC. It specifies CAISESGTGIGYEQYF.

The chain employs TRBV27 and TRBJ2-1; no firm D call. The CDR3 spans 13 residues. V shed 0 bases and J shed 10 bases, with 10 bases lying between them. Germline-derived CDR1 and CDR2 are MNHEY and SMNVEV (reference sequence). The CDR3 coding sequence is TGTGCCAGCAGTTTATCTGGTAAAAAAGAGCAGTTCTTC. It codes for CASSLSGKKEQFF.

The genes are TRBV6-1 and TRBJ2-7, with a possible D match to TRBD1 (6 bases). Germline lookup yields CDR1 MNHNS and CDR2 SASEGT. The CDR3 loop spans 15 amino acids. Trimming left V 5 bases short and J 3 bases short, with 17 bases between. The CDR3 spells CASSHLRTEDYEQYF. The DNA of the CDR3 is TGTGCCAGCAGTCACCTGAGGACAGAGGACTACGAGCAGTACTTC.

V gene TRBV6-1 combines with J gene TRBJ2-7; the D is unclear. V was pared by 2 bases and J by 3 bases, with 8 bases between. The V gene's germline CDR1 is MNHNS and CDR2 SASEGT. The CDR3 runs 13 residues. This CDR3 is CASSENWLYEQYF. The CDR3 DNA is TGTGCCAGCAGTGAAAACTGGCTCTACGAGCAGTACTTC.

The chain links TRBV6-6 to TRBJ2-7; 13 nucleotides agree with TRBD2. J lost 5 bases, V lost 3 bases, and 1 base had no gene match. The CDR3 loop spans 14 amino acids. Per germline, CDR1 MNHNY and CDR2 SVGAGI (reference sequence). CDR3 in amino acids: CASSYGTSGNEQYF. CDR3 bases: TGTGCCAGCAGTTATGGGACTAGCGGGAACGAGCAGTACTTC.

The CDR3 here is CASSHIGGDRVVPNEKLFF. DNA of the CDR3: TGTGCCAGCAGCCATATTGGTGGGGACAGAGTGGTCCCGAATGAAAAACTGTTTTTT. This sequence joins TRBV7-9 and TRBJ1-4, with 7 nucleotides matching TRBD1. The CDR3 length is 19 residues. Trimming cost V 5 bases and J 5 bases; bases outside gene matches: 20. Looked up from germline, CDR1 is SEHNR and CDR2 is FQNEAQ (reference sequence).

This clone was picked up one time. This rearrangement joins TRBV4-1 to TRBJ1-5; no clear D gene. Trimming stripped 2 bases from V and 4 bases from J, with 9 bases between. The length of the CDR3 is 14 residues. The V gene's germline CDR1 is MGHRA and CDR2 YSYEKL. This chain's CDR3 is CASSQLLGNQPQHF. CDR3 DNA: TGCGCCAGCAGCCAACTTTTGGGTAATCAGCCCCAGCATTTT.

This clone turned up a few times. The gene calls are TRBV19 and TRBJ1-1; D is perhaps TRBD1 (5 bases). The CDR3 has 11 amino acids. V shed 4 bases and J shed 11 bases, with 11 bases lying between them. Germline CDR1 reads LNHDA; CDR2 reads SQIVND (reference sequence). The CDR3 protein is CASSTGLVAFF. The DNA for the CDR3 is TGTGCCAGTAGTACGGGGCTTGTGGCTTTCTTT.

A few counts support this clone. The rearrangement joins TRBV9 to TRBJ2-3; tentative D call: TRBD2 (6 bases). Trimming took off 8 bases at V and 3 bases at J, with 19 bases between the two ends. The germline V gene has CDR1 SGDLS and CDR2 YYNGEE. CDR3 size: 15 residues. In DNA form, the CDR3 reads TGTGCCAGTGCCTCAGCGGTTGGGGGGACAGATACGCAGTATTTT. Protein sequence: CASASAVGGTDTQYF. Full variable domain (rest looked up from reference TRBV9 and TRBJ2-3): DSGVTQTPKHLITATGQRVTLRCSPRSGDLSVYWYQQSLDQGLQFLIQYYNGEERAKGNILERFSAQQFPDLHSELNLSSLELGDSALYFCASASAVGGTDTQYFGPGTRLTVL.

Note on this clone: Other DNA variants within this sample encode the same CDR3. CDR3 sequence: CASSIVAGSYNEQFF. In nucleotides, the CDR3 is TGTGCCAGTAGTATAGTGGCTGGATCCTACAATGAGCAGTTCTTC. V is TRBV19 and J is TRBJ2-1; D remains ambiguous. The ends were cut back, 1 base at V and 1 base at J, with 8 bases in the middle. Germline-derived CDR1 and CDR2 are LNHDA and SQIVND (reference sequence). The CDR3 length is 15 residues.

This chain's CDR3 is CASSLGQMGNTEAFF. DNA for the CDR3: TGTGCCAGCAGTTTAGGACAGATGGGGAACACTGAAGCTTTCTTT. The chain joins TRBV28 to TRBJ1-1; weak D call: TRBD1 (6 bases). Trimming stripped 2 bases from V and 1 base from J, with 11 bases between. This CDR3 spans 15 amino acids. Germline V gene sequence: CDR1 MDHEN, CDR2 SYDVKM.

This rearrangement joins TRBV14 to TRBJ2-2, with D uncertain. Trimming took off 6 bases at V and 4 bases at J, with 12 bases between the two ends. In germline, CDR1 is SGHDN, CDR2 FVKESK. The CDR3 sequence is 14 residues long. CDR3 sequence: CASSPRPGTGELFF. The CDR3 nucleotides read TGTGCCAGCAGTCCGAGGCCGGGCACCGGGGAGCTGTTTTTT.

The J gene is TRBJ1-2, the V gene TRBV6-5; D ambiguous. CDR1 and CDR2 from the germline V gene are MNHEY and SVGAGI. The germline V and J ends were trimmed by 0 bases and 8 bases, with 7 bases remaining between them. The CDR3 covers 12 residues. CDR3 in amino acids: CASSYSNGGYTF. The CDR3 DNA reads as TGTGCCAGCAGTTACTCGAACGGGGGCTACACCTTC.

With respect to this clone: Germline is not matched at one junction end, which may reflect a read error. The chain is built from TRBV7-7 and TRBJ2-1; 7 positions agree with TRBD2. This CDR3 has 15 residues. Germline V lookup: CDR1 SSHAT, CDR2 FNYEAQ (reference sequence). CDR3 in amino acids: CASSLEPGLWNEQFF. The CDR3 nucleotides are TGTGCTAGCAGCTTAGAACCGGGACTATGGAATGAGCAGTTCTTC.

The chain has TRBV19 and TRBJ2-7; D may be TRBD2 (6 bases). The CDR3 length is 14 residues. V gave up 5 bases and J gave up 3 bases, with 14 bases separating them. CDR1 and CDR2 (germline): LNHDA, SQIVND (reference sequence). Written as DNA, the CDR3 is TGTGCCAGTAGTTCGGCGGGACGGGGCTACGAGCAGTACTTC. It translates to CASSSAGRGYEQYF.

The chain recombines TRBV6-4 with TRBJ2-3; D gene ambiguous. The ends were cut back, 4 bases at V and 4 bases at J, with 9 bases in the middle. Germline CDR1 reads MRHNA; CDR2 reads SNTAGT. This CDR3 has 13 residues. The CDR3 nucleotides are TGTGCCAGCAGTGTTTCCGACTCAGATACGCAGTATTTT. Its protein is CASSVSDSDTQYF.

The rearrangement uses TRBV27 and TRBJ2-7; 9 bases match TRBD1. The CDR3 covers 15 residues. Germline V gene data show CDR1 as MNHEY and CDR2 as SMNVEV (reference sequence). V lost 3 bases and J lost 4; bases outside the gene matches: 7. The DNA of the CDR3 is TGTGCCAGCAGTTTGGGTGGACAGGGGTGGTACGAGCAGTACTTC. Translating gives CASSLGGQGWYEQYF.

This clone was observed once. V usage is TRBV7-9 and J usage is TRBJ1-6; D is unresolved. The germline CDR1 and CDR2 sequences are SEHNR and FQNEAQ (reference sequence). V was cut by 0 bases and J by 9 bases, with 15 bases left in between. This CDR3 is built from 16 residues. The CDR3 region has the DNA TGTGCCAGCAGCTTAGCGCGCATCGGGGAGGGTTCACCCCTCCACTTT. Encoded protein: CASSLARIGEGSPLHF.

The chain is built from TRBV19 and TRBJ2-1; D gene unclear. CDR3 length equals 19 residues. The germline gives CDR1 LNHDA, CDR2 SQIVND (reference sequence). With 4 bases removed from V and 0 bases from J, the gap between germline ends came to 22 bases. The CDR3 loop is CASSSPLRHRQASYNEQFF. The CDR3 nucleotides are TGTGCCAGTAGTAGTCCCCTTAGACACCGACAAGCCTCCTACAATGAGCAGTTCTTC. Filled out from reference TRBV19 and TRBJ2-1, the complete variable domain reads DGGITQSPKYLFRKEGQNVTLSCEQNLNHDAMYWYRQDPGQGLRLIYYSQIVNDFQKGDIAEGYSVSREKKESFPLTVTSAQKNPTAFYLCASSSPLRHRQASYNEQFFGPGTRLTVL.

DNA of the CDR3: TGTGCCAGCCGAAGACTAGTAGCCACCGGGGAGCTGTTTTTT. This encodes CASRRLVATGELFF. The chain combines TRBV28 with TRBJ2-2; weak D call: TRBD2 (6 bases). V was clipped by 8 bases and J by 4 bases, with 14 bases between them. CDR3 length equals 14 residues. Germline CDR1 MDHEN, CDR2 SYDVKM. Drawing the rest from reference TRBV28 and TRBJ2-2, the complete variable domain is DVKVTQSSRYLVKRTGEKVFLECVQDMDHENMFWYRQDPGLGLRLIYFSYDVKMKEKGDIPEGYSVSREKKERFSLILESASTNQTSMYLCASRRLVATGELFFGEGSRLTVL.

V usage is TRBV29-1 and J usage is TRBJ2-1; D unclear. The length of the CDR3 is 12 residues. Germline V lookup: CDR1 SQVTM, CDR2 ANQGSEA. V lost 3 bases and J 9 bases, leaving 12 bases between the germline ends. In nucleotides, the CDR3 is TGCAGCGTTGATGGGAAACCGTTTGAGCAGTTCTTC. Amino acid sequence: CSVDGKPFEQFF.

The V call is TRBV7-9, the J call TRBJ2-1; TRBD1 agrees at 10 bases. CDR1 is SEHNR and CDR2 is FQNEAQ in the germline V gene (reference sequence). Germline trimming cut 5 bases from V and 8 bases from J; bases unmatched to any gene: 12. The length of the CDR3 is 16 residues. The CDR3 DNA sequence: TGTGCCAGCAGCCCACCCCCCGGGACAGGGGATGATGAGCAGTTCTTC. Translation: CASSPPPGTGDDEQFF.